This is a list of T cell receptor beta chains from one sample in a study of blood T cells in healthy people across ages. In TCRdb, the 5' RACE reads were re-called with MiXCR into one record per CDR3 protein. The sample contains more than 1,400,000 distinct CDR3 sequences, approximately 38% of which appear only once. Sequenced sample: blood. The source is a woman between 18 and 29 years old in good health. The CDR3 runs from the conserved cysteine through the conserved F or W. Fields, in order: clone size, D gene, V gene, J gene, CDR3 protein, CDR3 DNA. A D gene is named only where the DNA matches it firmly. Size tells how often a clone was seen (once, few, many) or the class of an expanded clone, and some rows leave it out.

.	.	TRBV5-1	TRBJ1-5	CASSPSPGNQPQHF	TGCGCCAGCAGCCCTAGCCCTGGCAATCAGCCCCAGCATTTT
few	.	TRBV6-1	TRBJ1-2	CASSESRTPYGYTF	TGTGCCAGCAGTGAAAGTAGGACACCTTATGGCTACACCTTC
.	TRBD1	TRBV24-1	TRBJ1-1	CATSRTGGNTEAFF	TGTGCCACCAGTCGGACAGGGGGGAACACTGAAGCTTTCTTT
few	.	TRBV6-1	TRBJ2-3	CATVGEGTDTQYF	TGTGCCACCGTCGGGGAGGGCACAGATACGCAGTATTTT
few	.	TRBV27	TRBJ2-1	CASTRSGYNEQFF	TGTGCCAGCACCCGAAGTGGGTACAATGAGCAGTTCTTC
.	.	TRBV5-1	TRBJ2-5	CASRAKEQYF	TGCGCCAGCAGGGCTAAAGAGCAGTACTTC
.	.	TRBV7-9	TRBJ2-1	CAGSRGEPKAEQFF	TGTGCCGGCAGTAGGGGGGAACCTAAAGCAGAGCAGTTCTTC
few	.	TRBV7-9	TRBJ2-5	CASSLERTQETQYF	TGTGCCAGCAGCTTAGAAAGGACCCAAGAGACCCAGTACTTC
.	.	TRBV11-2	TRBJ2-2	CASIPGAGRGSTGELFF	TGTGCCAGCATCCCAGGCGCGGGCAGGGGTTCCACCGGGGAGCTGTTTTTT
few	TRBD1	TRBV20-1	TRBJ1-1	CSAPPRGPERNTEAFF	TGCAGTGCTCCGCCCAGGGGGCCCGAGCGTAACACTGAAGCTTTCTTT
.	.	TRBV5-6	TRBJ2-7	CASRFAGEEGEQYF	TGTGCCAGCAGATTCGCCGGGGAGGAGGGCGAGCAGTACTTC
.	.	TRBV7-9	TRBJ1-6	CASSSMVNSPLHF	TGTGCCAGCAGCTCCATGGTTAACTCACCCCTCCACTTT
few	.	TRBV12-3/TRBV12-4	TRBJ2-4	CASTEGGENIQYF	TGTGCCAGCACCGAAGGGGGGGAGAACATTCAGTACTTC
once	TRBD2	TRBV6-5	TRBJ2-5	CASSIRTSGGETQYF	TGTGCCAGCAGTATCCGGACTAGCGGAGGAGAGACCCAGTACTTC
.	.	TRBV4-1	TRBJ2-7	CASSQVLRHEQYF	TGCGCCAGCAGCCAAGTCCTAAGACACGAGCAGTACTTC
few	TRBD2	TRBV6-1	TRBJ2-1	CASNRAGAYNEQFF	TGTGCCAGCAATCGAGCGGGAGCGTACAATGAGCAGTTCTTC
few	.	TRBV4-1	TRBJ1-4	CASSIRSGTNEKLFF	TGCGCCAGCAGCATTAGGAGTGGGACTAATGAAAAACTGTTTTTT
.	TRBD2	TRBV3-1	TRBJ2-7	CASSRGVRAGGSYEQYF	TGTGCCAGCAGCCGGGGGGTAAGAGCGGGAGGATCCTACGAGCAGTACTTC
.	.	TRBV20-1	TRBJ2-3	CSPRSTDTQYF	TGCAGCCCCCGGAGCACAGATACGCAGTATTTT
.	.	TRBV19	TRBJ1-1	CASRLESEDYTEAFF	TGTGCCAGTAGATTGGAAAGTGAGGATTACACTGAAGCTTTCTTT
.	.	TRBV7-9	TRBJ2-3	CASSPRSQAYTDTQYF	TGTGCCAGCAGCCCAAGGTCCCAGGCATACACAGATACGCAGTATTTT
few	.	TRBV6-1	TRBJ2-7	CASTNPPYEQYF	TGTGCCAGCACCAATCCCCCCTACGAGCAGTACTTC
.	.	TRBV7-2	TRBJ1-1	CASTDMPNGPNTEAFF	TGTGCCAGCACGGACATGCCCAATGGGCCGAACACTGAAGCTTTCTTT
.	.	TRBV9	TRBJ2-5	CASSASSGEGETQYF	TGTGCCAGCAGCGCGAGCTCAGGCGAGGGGGAGACCCAGTACTTC
.	TRBD2	TRBV12-3/TRBV12-4	TRBJ2-1	CASSWLAGGSHNEQFF	TGTGCCAGCAGTTGGCTAGCGGGGGGCTCCCACAATGAGCAGTTCTTC
.	.	TRBV29-1	TRBJ2-6	CSVGIAGAGANVLTF	TGCAGCGTTGGAATCGCGGGCGCTGGGGCCAACGTCCTGACTTTC